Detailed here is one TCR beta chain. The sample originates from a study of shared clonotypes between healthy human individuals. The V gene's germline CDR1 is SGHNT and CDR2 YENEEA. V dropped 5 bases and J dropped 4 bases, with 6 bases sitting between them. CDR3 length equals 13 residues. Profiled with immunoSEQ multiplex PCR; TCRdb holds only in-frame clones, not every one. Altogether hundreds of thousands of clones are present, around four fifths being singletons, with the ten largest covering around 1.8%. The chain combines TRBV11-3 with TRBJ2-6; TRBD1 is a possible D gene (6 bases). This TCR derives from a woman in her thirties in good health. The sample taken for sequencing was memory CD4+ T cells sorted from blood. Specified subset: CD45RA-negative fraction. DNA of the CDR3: TGTGCCAGCAGCCAGGGGGGGGCCAACGTCCTGACTTTC. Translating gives CASSQGGANVLTF.